A selection of T cell receptor beta chains follows, all from one sample in a study of blood T cell repertoires in COVID-19. Assay used: immunoSEQ multiplex PCR; TCRdb lists only in-frame clones, some missing. The table has a few hundred thousand clones, 88% seen once; the top ten hold roughly 2%. The sample taken for sequencing was PBMCs or T cells enriched from blood (not recorded which). The receptors come from a woman aged 55 to 70 in a cohort exposed to, infected with or recovered from COVID-19 (not recorded which). Both conserved end residues are part of each CDR3. The D gene is left open where the match is weak. The size of a clone is reported for some rows only, either as once, few or many, or as a class for expanded clones.

>.|TRBJ1-1|TRBV7-2|.
CASRPPDTEAFF
TGTGCCAGCAGGCCTCCGGACACTGAAGCTTTCTTT
>.|TRBJ1-1|TRBV19|once
CASSGGSTEAFF
TGTGCCAGTAGTGGGGGCAGCACTGAAGCTTTCTTT
>.|TRBJ2-2|TRBV5-1|.
CASSLAAGGNTGELFF
TGCGCCAGCAGCTTGGCGGCAGGAGGAAACACCGGGGAGCTGTTTTTT
>.|TRBJ1-2|TRBV28|.
CASSFSGAVGYGYTF
TGTGCCAGCAGTTTTTCAGGGGCGGTCGGCTATGGCTACACCTTC
>TRBD1|TRBJ2-4|TRBV30|.
CAWSSPTGGAFIQYF
TGTGCCTGGAGTTCACCGACAGGGGGCGCCTTTATTCAGTACTTC
>TRBD1|TRBJ1-3|TRBV9|.
CASSVKGGGGNTIYF
TGTGCCAGCAGCGTTAAAGGGGGCGGTGGAAACACCATATATTTT
>TRBD1|TRBJ1-2|TRBV10-3|.
CAISESTGNYGYTF
TGTGCCATCAGTGAGTCGACAGGGAACTATGGCTACACCTTC
>.|TRBJ1-3|TRBV7-2|once
CASSNKRSSGNTIYF
TGTGCCAGCAGCAATAAACGTAGCTCTGGAAACACCATATATTTT
>.|TRBJ1-4|TRBV29-1|.
CSVGTPATNEKLFF
TGCAGCGTTGGGACACCTGCAACTAATGAAAAACTGTTTTTT
>TRBD2|TRBJ2-1|TRBV28|once
CASTSGRTVRNNEQFF
TGTGCCAGCACGAGCGGGAGGACTGTCCGAAACAATGAGCAGTTCTTC
>TRBD1|TRBJ1-1|TRBV5-1|.
CASSFPGGTEAFF
TGCGCCAGCAGCTTTCCAGGGGGCACTGAAGCTTTCTTT
>TRBD2|TRBJ2-5|TRBV5-1|.
CASKRAGGSTQETQYF
TGCGCCAGCAAACGGGCGGGAGGATCCACTCAAGAGACCCAGTACTTC
>.|TRBJ1-1|TRBV5-1|.
CASSLSQGNTEAFF
TGCGCCAGCAGCTTGTCACAGGGGAACACTGAAGCTTTCTTT
>TRBD2|TRBJ2-1|TRBV28|once
CASSLWTSGDSYNEQFF
TGTGCCAGCAGTTTATGGACTAGCGGGGACTCCTACAATGAGCAGTTCTTC
>TRBD1|TRBJ2-5|TRBV28|.
CASSGGGQGRETQYF
TGTGCCAGCAGTGGGGGTGGACAGGGGCGAGAGACCCAGTACTTC
>.|TRBJ2-5|TRBV11-2|.
CASSLANIGAETQYF
TGTGCCAGCAGCTTAGCGAACATAGGGGCAGAGACCCAGTACTTC
>.|TRBJ2-5|TRBV5-1|few
CASSPGHYGETQYF
TGCGCCAGCAGCCCCGGACACTACGGAGAGACCCAGTACTTC
>TRBD1|TRBJ1-4|TRBV28|few
CASSRQGANEKLFF
TGTGCCAGCAGCCGACAGGGGGCTAATGAAAAACTGTTTTTT
>.|TRBJ2-7|TRBV7-9|.
CASSLGKGTGYEQYF
TGTGCCAGCAGCTTGGGTAAGGGAACAGGGTACGAGCAGTACTTC
>.|TRBJ2-1|TRBV6-5|few
CASSYSRGARGEQFF
TGTGCCAGCAGTTACTCTCGGGGGGCGAGAGGTGAGCAGTTCTTC
>TRBD2|TRBJ2-7|TRBV11-1|.
CASSWTSGTSYEQYF
TGTGCCAGCAGCTGGACTAGCGGGACGTCCTACGAGCAGTACTTC
>.|TRBJ1-2|TRBV9|.
CASSASRDNYSGGYTF
TGTGCCAGCAGCGCCTCCAGGGACAATTACTCGGGTGGCTACACCTTC
>TRBD1|TRBJ2-7|TRBV2|.
CASSDGQGARYEQYF
TGTGCCAGCAGTGACGGACAGGGGGCGCGCTACGAGCAGTACTTC
>TRBD2|TRBJ2-1|TRBV11-1|.
CASSYLVGGRAAEQFF
TGTGCCAGCAGCTACCTGGTGGGCGGGAGGGCCGCTGAGCAGTTCTTC
>.|TRBJ1-5|TRBV19|.
CASSIPTQGHNQPQHF
TGTGCCAGTAGTATTCCCACACAGGGTCACAATCAGCCCCAGCATTTT
>.|TRBJ1-3|TRBV19|.
CASTGQNSGNTIYF
TGTGCCAGTACCGGACAGAACTCTGGAAACACCATATATTTT
>TRBD2|TRBJ2-1|TRBV28|.
CASSASGGPSNEQFF
TGTGCCAGCAGTGCCTCGGGAGGGCCATCCAATGAGCAGTTCTTC
>TRBD1|TRBJ2-2|TRBV10-1|.
CASSGPTGTGGAGELFF
TGCGCCAGCAGTGGTCCGACCGGGACAGGGGGAGCCGGGGAGCTGTTTTTT
>.|TRBJ2-3|TRBV7-9|.
CASSLGVHSTDTQYF
TGTGCCAGCAGCTTGGGAGTTCACTCCACAGATACGCAGTATTTT